Listed here are 18 T cell receptor beta chains from one sample, sequenced in a study of blood T cell repertoires in COVID-19. Method: immunoSEQ multiplex PCR; TCRdb's copy keeps in-frame clones and lacks some. In the table there are 150,000 to 200,000 clones, around 84% of which are singletons. The sequenced material came from peripheral blood. These receptors were taken from a woman in her 70s with COVID-19, enrolled during active disease.

The rearrangement joins TRBV2 to TRBJ2-1, with 14 nucleotides matching TRBD2. The germline gives CDR1 SNHLY, CDR2 FYNNEI. There are 18 residues in the CDR3. J gave up 1 base and V 6 bases, and 8 bases lay outside the gene matches. This CDR3 is CASRPGTSGSVSYNEQFF. The CDR3 bases are TGTGCCAGCAGGCCCGGGACTAGCGGGAGTGTATCCTACAATGAGCAGTTCTTC. Using reference TRBV2 and TRBJ2-1 for the parts outside the CDR3, the full variable domain is EPEVTQTPSHQVTQMGQEVILRCVPISNHLYFYWYRQILGQKVEFLVSFYNNEISEKSEIFDDQFSVERPDGSNFTLKIRSTKLEDSAMYFCASRPGTSGSVSYNEQFFGPGTRLTVL.

The chain is built from TRBV7-2 and TRBJ2-3; perhaps TRBD2 as D (6 bases). Germline V gene lookup returns CDR1 SGHTA and CDR2 FQGNSA. Trimming shortened V by 2 bases and J by 2 bases, and 8 bases separated the two germline ends. CDR3 size: 14 residues. This chain's CDR3 is CASSLTSLTDTQYF. The CDR3 nucleotides read TGTGCCAGCAGCTTAACTAGCCTCACAGATACGCAGTATTTT. The full variable domain, with the rest looked up from reference TRBV7-2 and TRBJ2-3, is GAGVSQSPSNKVTEKGKDVELRCDPISGHTALYWYRQSLGQGLEFLIYFQGNSAPDKSGLPSDRFSAERTGGSVSTLTIQRTQQEDSAVYLCASSLTSLTDTQYFGPGTRLTVL.

The gene calls are TRBV10-1 and TRBJ2-5; 7 nucleotides agree with TRBD2. V lost 3 bases to trimming and J lost 5 bases; unmatched junction nucleotides: 6. CDR3 length: 14 amino acids. CDR1 is WNHNN, CDR2 SYGVQD, per germline (reference sequence). The CDR3 DNA sequence: TGCGCCAGCAGTGAAGGCGGGGGTTGGGAGACCCAGTACTTC. Encoded protein: CASSEGGGWETQYF.

The rearrangement links TRBV28 to TRBJ2-3, with TRBD2 matching 8 bases. Germline assignment: CDR1 MDHEN and CDR2 SYDVKM. Unmatched junction bases numbered 6, after V lost 1 base and J lost 6 bases. The CDR3 extends over 15 amino acids. The CDR3 protein is CASSLSGGEWDTQYF. CDR3 in DNA: TGTGCCAGCAGTTTATCGGGGGGGGAGTGGGATACGCAGTATTTT.

This sequence joins TRBV7-2 and TRBJ2-1, with TRBD2 identical over 7 bases. Trimming at V came to 5 bases and at J to 9 bases, leaving 7 bases not matched to a gene. CDR1 and CDR2 from the germline V gene are SGHTA and FQGNSA. There are 13 residues in the CDR3. CDR3 coding DNA: TGTGCCAGCAGCCAAGTTCCGGGGGGTGAGCAGTTCTTC. Protein product: CASSQVPGGEQFF.

The rearrangement uses TRBV28 and TRBJ1-6, with TRBD1 matching over 7 bases. CDR3 length: 15 residues. V shed 6 bases, J shed 8 bases, and the junction held 10 bases outside the gene matches. From germline, CDR1 is MDHEN and CDR2 SYDVKM. Here the CDR3 DNA reads TGTGCCAGCAGACCGTTAGACAGGGTTTATTCACCCCTCCACTTT. This sequence encodes CASRPLDRVYSPLHF.

The rearrangement links TRBV27 to TRBJ2-1; 8 bases agree with TRBD1. The V and J ends lost 2 bases and 2 bases, in that order; junction bases with no gene match: 8. Germline CDR1 reads MNHEY; CDR2 reads SMNVEV (reference sequence). This CDR3 is built from 17 residues. The CDR3 region is CASSLETGVKTYNEQFF. CDR3 coding DNA: TGTGCCAGCAGTTTAGAGACAGGGGTCAAAACCTACAATGAGCAGTTCTTC.

The rearrangement joins TRBV2 to TRBJ1-6; D remains unclear. V lost 4 bases and J lost 10, with 11 bases in between. CDR1 SNHLY and CDR2 FYNNEI come from the germline V gene. The CDR3 covers 13 residues. The CDR3 nucleotides are TGTGCCAGCAGTGCCTCAGTGAACTCACCCCTCCACTTT. Its translation: CASSASVNSPLHF.

J is TRBJ1-5 and V is TRBV10-2; 7 bases match TRBD1. V was clipped by 7 bases and J by 0 bases; unmatched bases: 3. Germline values: CDR1 WSHSY, CDR2 SAAADI. The CDR3 spans 14 residues. The CDR3 is CASTGQASNQPQHF. The CDR3 DNA reads as TGCGCCAGCACCGGACAGGCTAGCAATCAGCCCCAGCATTTT.

Only a few counts were recorded for this clone. V is TRBV5-1 and J is TRBJ1-1; a weak D match, TRBD1 (6 bases). CDR1 SGHRS and CDR2 YFSETQ come from the germline V gene. The CDR3 extends over 14 amino acids. Trimming pared 2 bases from V and 1 base from J, leaving 9 bases between. For the CDR3, the DNA is TGCGCCAGCAGCTTACCGGGACAGAACACTGAAGCTTTCTTT. The encoded protein is CASSLPGQNTEAFF.

This clone was counted a few times. This rearrangement joins TRBV18 to TRBJ2-3, with 8 bases identical to TRBD1. The germline V gene encodes CDR1 KGHSH and CDR2 LQKENI. The CDR3 is 16 residues long. The V and J ends lost 6 bases and 3 bases, in that order; junction bases with no gene match: 11. The CDR3 here is CASSHPRRQGTDTQYF. The CDR3 bases are TGTGCCAGCTCCCACCCCCGGAGACAGGGGACAGATACGCAGTATTTT. The entire variable domain, with the rest obtained from reference TRBV18 and TRBJ2-3, is as follows: NAGVMQNPRHLVRRRGQEARLRCSPMKGHSHVYWYRQLPEEGLKFMVYLQKENIIDESGMPKERFSAEFPKEGPSILRIQQVVRGDSAAYFCASSHPRRQGTDTQYFGPGTRLTVL.

The chain combines TRBV19 with TRBJ1-4; D is perhaps TRBD1 (6 bases). The CDR3 contains 15 residues. Germline V CDR1 and CDR2: LNHDA, SQIVND (reference sequence). V was cut by 7 bases and J by 12 bases, with 24 bases left in between. This CDR3 is CASMAGNRDQTQLFF. As DNA, the CDR3 is TGTGCCAGTATGGCCGGCAACAGGGATCAAACCCAACTGTTTTTT.

The V call is TRBV7-2, the J call TRBJ2-3; 7 bases line up with TRBD2. V was pared by 4 bases and J by 8 bases, with 6 bases of the junction left unmatched. The CDR3 loop spans 13 amino acids. CDR1 is SGHTA, CDR2 FQGNSA, per germline. The CDR3 sequence is CASSSSGGGTQYF. CDR3 sequence (DNA): TGTGCCAGCAGCTCTAGCGGAGGAGGTACGCAGTATTTT. Looking up the rest from reference TRBV7-2 and TRBJ2-3 gives the full variable domain: GAGVSQSPSNKVTEKGKDVELRCDPISGHTALYWYRQSLGQGLEFLIYFQGNSAPDKSGLPSDRFSAERTGGSVSTLTIQRTQQEDSAVYLCASSSSGGGTQYFGPGTRLTVL.

This chain joins TRBV6-5 and TRBJ2-6; TRBD1 matches at 7 bases. The CDR3 is 15 amino acids. Per the germline V gene, CDR1 is MNHEY and CDR2 is SVGAGI. V lost 5 bases, J lost 4 bases, and 5 bases stayed unmatched. CDR3 protein: CASSPGGTGANVLTF. CDR3 in DNA: TGTGCCAGCAGTCCAGGGGGAACCGGGGCCAACGTCCTGACTTTC.

The chain couples TRBV28 to TRBJ1-1, with a possible D match to TRBD1 (6 bases). Per germline, CDR1 MDHEN and CDR2 SYDVKM. The CDR3 consists of 11 residues. V lost 6 bases, J lost 9 bases, and 11 bases lay in between. CDR3 residues: CASRAGAKAFF. The CDR3 DNA sequence: TGTGCCAGCAGAGCAGGGGCAAAAGCTTTCTTT.

This chain connects TRBV19 to TRBJ2-1; 8 bases match TRBD1. V dropped 1 base and J dropped 5; count of bases not matched to a gene: 7. In germline, CDR1 is LNHDA, CDR2 SQIVND (reference sequence). The CDR3 runs to 16 residues. DNA for the CDR3: TGTGCCAGTAGTATAGTCGCAGGGGGCCACAACAATGAGCAGTTCTTC. Amino acids: CASSIVAGGHNNEQFF.

The chain recombines TRBV6-6 with TRBJ1-1, with D possibly matching TRBD1 (6 bases). CDR3 length equals 15 residues. Germline loops: CDR1 MNHNY, CDR2 SVGAGI (reference sequence). The V end was cut by 4 bases, the J end by 1 base, with 13 bases between. CDR3 nucleotide sequence: TGTGCCAGCAGTTTGAAGACAGGAAAGAACACTGAAGCTTTCTTT. Translated, it gives CASSLKTGKNTEAFF.

This sequence joins TRBV19 and TRBJ1-1; 10 positions agree with TRBD1. V lost 0 bases and J lost 7; bases outside the gene matches: 8. The CDR3 sequence is 16 residues long. Germline V CDR1 and CDR2: LNHDA, SQIVND (reference sequence). This chain's CDR3 is CASSIDTGQGVHEAFF. CDR3 nucleotide sequence: TGTGCCAGTAGTATAGACACCGGACAGGGGGTACATGAAGCTTTCTTT.